This T cell receptor (beta chain) was sequenced during a study of blood T cell repertoires in COVID-19. Overall study context: Sites across the United States, Italy and Spain contributed samples from acute and convalescent COVID-19.

Sequencing was performed with immunoSEQ multiplex PCR; in TCRdb, only in-frame clones are kept and a portion is missing. This table has about 300,000 clones, approximately 90% appearing once. Study members were between 18 and 89 years old and lived in 20 to 25 US regions. The CDR3 extends over 16 amino acids. With V trimmed by 1 base and J by 7 bases, 7 bases remained unmatched. The germline V gene has CDR1 GTSNPN and CDR2 SVGIG (reference sequence). This TCR was sampled from a woman in her twenties or thirties who had recovered from COVID-19. Source material: PBMCs or T cells enriched from blood (not recorded which). The chain is built from TRBV30 and TRBJ1-6, with 10 bases identical to TRBD1. CDR3 residues: CAWSALPGQGNSPLHF. The CDR3 coding sequence is TGTGCCTGGAGTGCGCTCCCGGGACAGGGGAATTCACCCCTCCACTTT.